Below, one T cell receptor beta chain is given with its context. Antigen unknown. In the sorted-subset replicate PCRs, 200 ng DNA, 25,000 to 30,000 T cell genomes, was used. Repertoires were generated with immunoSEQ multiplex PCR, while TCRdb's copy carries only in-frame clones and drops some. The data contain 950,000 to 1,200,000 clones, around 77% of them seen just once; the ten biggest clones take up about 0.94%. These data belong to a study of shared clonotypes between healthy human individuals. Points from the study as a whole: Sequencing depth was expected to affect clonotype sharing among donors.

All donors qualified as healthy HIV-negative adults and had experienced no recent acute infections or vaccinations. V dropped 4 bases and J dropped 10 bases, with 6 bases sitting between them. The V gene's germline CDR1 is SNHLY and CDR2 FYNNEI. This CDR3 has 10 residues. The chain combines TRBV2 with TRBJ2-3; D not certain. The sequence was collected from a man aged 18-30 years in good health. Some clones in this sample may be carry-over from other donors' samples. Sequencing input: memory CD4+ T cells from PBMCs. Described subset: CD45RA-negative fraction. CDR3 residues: CASSVHAQYF. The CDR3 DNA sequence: TGTGCCAGCAGTGTTCATGCGCAGTATTTT.